The sequence of this T cell receptor beta chain was determined in a study of cytomegalovirus exposure and HLA in healthy donors (TCRdb year 2017). For the wider study: In an earlier analysis of under 750 of the donors, 250 to 300 Gb of sequence data and some 120 million unique TCR beta sequences from 150 million to 200 million T cells were reported. An early release covering more than 500 HLA-typed donors comprised approximately 290 gigabases of sequencing data and some 79 million unique TCR sequences. Of the roughly 400 genotyped donors, approximately 83% fell in the genetic ancestry cluster associated with self-reported Caucasian donors. The study aimed to test whether cataloging public T cell receptors could reveal signatures of past pathogen exposure. The T cell repertoires of around 670 subjects were profiled by immunosequencing and related to cytomegalovirus serostatus. Besides the first cohort of approximately 670 subjects, a separate validation cohort made up of around 120 different subjects was used. High-throughput TCR immunosequencing, statistical association of individual TCRs with disease status, and machine learning were combined to predict cytomegalovirus infection status. A later analysis re-analyzed previously published TCR beta repertoires from roughly 690 donors and added high-resolution HLA genotyping to study TCR occurrence patterns. The later analysis used no new phenotypic data to find candidate immune exposures, relying instead on TCR beta sequences and their occurrence across donors. To decide whether each TCR beta V gene segment behaved as functional or pseudogenic, an earlier analysis of some 540 of the donors relied on high-throughput TCR beta sequencing. Donor age, sex, ethnicity and CMV serostatus were compiled alongside the repertoire data. In a later genetic analysis, genome-wide SNP genotypes for about three fifths of the roughly 670 donors were used, and that subset was treated as a discovery cohort. Every discovery cohort repertoire had been produced on one sequencing platform. HLA typing covered class I and class II loci at four-digit resolution. The number of typed donors differed by locus: about 629-630 for A, B, C, DRB1 and DQB1; about 520 for DQA1; 606 for DPA1; and around 470 for DPB1. Roughly 5 DR-DQ haplotypes were handled as single units for association and clustering, since linkage in the cohort was strong. Among around 400 genotyped donors of the cohort, an average of about 220,000 unique TCR beta nucleotide sequences was sequenced per donor, of which roughly 18% were non-productive.

The paper as a whole reports these results and caveats: HLA typing was unavailable for some donors at each locus, so association tests used only the typed subset. A later genetic analysis reported fewer N-insertions in productive TCRs among donors in an Asian-associated ancestry cluster than the roughly 650-donor mean. In this cohort, only TCR beta chains were sequenced, and detectable features were limited by the absence of alpha or paired-chain data. The authors suggested that the approach could potentially be generalized to other disease states and immunological phenotypes. Correlated functional status among segregating V segments might reflect linkage disequilibrium, but an unknown experimental factor could not be ruled out. A further reported finding was that TCR beta sequences accurately predicted the HLA-A and HLA-B alleles for most subjects in the first cohort. Sequencing depth was assumed to be roughly uniform across donors in the presence/absence analyses, though that assumption may not hold. A later analysis reported that several top co-occurrence clusters appeared linked to parvovirus B19, influenza, CMV and Epstein-Barr virus. Because the 87-base-pair reads could not distinguish some IMGT-functional V segments, including TRBV6-2 and TRBV6-3, those segments were excluded. Assigning TCR associations to individual alleles was difficult when HLA alleles, especially DR and DQ, strongly co-occurred. In the study, some 160 TCR beta chains were listed as associated with cytomegalovirus. In vitro tests confirmed that a few of the cytomegalovirus-associated TCR beta chains recognize cytomegalovirus antigens. A later analysis associated 15,000 to 20,000 TCR beta sequences with specific HLA alleles at a false discovery rate of 0.05. The classifier was reported to diagnose cytomegalovirus status with high specificity and sensitivity in both the original and validation cohorts. A cluster of highly shared sequence variants was judged likely to represent a technical artifact of the sequencing pipeline. A later analysis found that most CMV-associated TCR beta chains appeared HLA-restricted, with HLA associations seemingly driven largely by CMV exposure. In an earlier analysis of approximately 600 of the donors, most TCR beta V segments were observed in productive rearrangements about 90% or about 30% of the time, broadly matching IMGT annotations. Because counts were too low, about 15 rarely observed V segments, including chromosome 9 orphons, were left out of the earlier analysis of a few hundred of the donors. Compared with equally common non-associated chains, HLA-associated TCR beta chains in a later analysis were more clonally expanded and had lower generation probabilities. In a later genetic analysis, a missense DCLRE1C variant was associated with V-gene and J-gene trimming of TCR beta chains, and the association was replicated in an independent cohort. Immune exposure information for the cohort was limited to CMV serostatus. While some public TCRs were present in many individuals, most TCR sequences turned up only very rarely across donors. In a later analysis, the rate of TCR association differed among HLA loci, with DRB1 alleles having the most associated TCRs and HLA-C alleles having the fewest.

The library was produced with the immunoSEQ multiplex PCR assay. A mixture of 60 forward primers for TCR Vbeta segments and 13 reverse primers for TCR Jbeta segments was used in the multiplex PCR. The CDR3 region of rearranged TCR beta genes was amplified from genomic DNA by a multiplex PCR assay. The Illumina HiSeq System was used to sequence the amplified TCR beta libraries as 87-base-pair reads. The authors' analysis ran thus. Across the 640 or so repertoires, a later analysis counted 60 million to 90 million unique TCR beta chains, around 11 million of which were shared by at least two donors. Raw reads were error-corrected and collapsed into unique sequences with a nearest-neighbor algorithm that merged closely related sequences to remove PCR and sequencing errors. CDR3 sequences were aligned to IMGT reference sequences to assign V, D and J gene segments. For a sequence to be retained, a match of at least six nucleotides was required to both a V gene segment and a J gene segment. Rearrangements were called productive when the CDR3 lacked stop codons and stayed in frame with V and J; all others were non-productive. Following IMGT convention, CDR3 was defined as the stretch from the second conserved V-encoded cysteine to the conserved J-encoded phenylalanine. In an earlier analysis of more than 550 of the donors, sequences lacking an unambiguous match to a single V gene segment were excluded. An earlier analysis of several hundred of the donors classified V segments as functional when productive rearrangements were above 56.7% and as segregating when the standard deviation between donors was above 5%. To diagnose cytomegalovirus status from the catalog of TCR beta chain sequences, a statistical classification framework was built. In a later analysis, V and J genes were assigned by comparing TCR nucleotide sequences against IMGT/GENE-DB human TR gene sequences. Using the TCRdist pipeline, a later analysis assigned CDR3 sequences along with most-parsimonious VDJ recombination scenarios. In a later analysis, every TCR beta chain was defined by the combination of its CDR3 amino acid sequence and its V-gene family, and reads without a unique V-gene family were dropped. To address suspected cross-contamination and a sequencing artifact, a later analysis removed roughly 640 highly shared, low-generation-probability nucleotide sequences. For each public chain, a later analysis derived a clonal expansion index from normalized ranks of inferred template counts within each repertoire. A later analysis computed generation probabilities with a VDJ recombination model fitted to out-of-frame rearrangements, and checked the results against IGoR. In a later analysis, hypergeometric tests were used to score TCR-TCR, TCR-HLA and TCR-CMV co-occurrence, with a repertoire-size bias correction applied to TCR pairs. In a later analysis, false discovery rates were estimated by permuting HLA or CMV assignments 20 times. A later analysis grouped co-occurring TCRs with DBSCAN, adding TCRdist sequence similarity when clustering within HLA-allele-positive subsets. For co-occurrence clustering, repertoires with fewer than 30,000 or more than 120,000 public chains were excluded, along with roughly 5 repertoires with anomalous nucleotide sharing. The table was pulled from immuneACCESS by TCRdb, which kept in-frame rearrangements only. Such tables lose some clones; where checked, under half of the loss comes from unresolved V genes, and the rest has no known cause. D and trimming come from the DNA, and the V and J calls and clone size come from that table. The sample table records 80,000 to 95,000 clones; around 59% of these occur just once. Over 2% of the sample goes to the ten largest clones.

Compared with germline, V lacks 3 bases and J lacks 0 bases; bases without a gene match: 4. The CDR3 contains 16 residues, cysteine and phenylalanine counted. The read is trimmed to its CDR3 DNA, 48 bases read in frame from base 1. According to the germline V gene, CDR1 reads SGHRS and CDR2 reads YFSETQ. On this clone: Its specific antigen is unknown. Per-nucleotide qualities are absent, and no much larger clonotype sits a single base away.

In total, 630 or so healthy bone marrow donors made up the cohort. All cohort members were sampled while nominally healthy, although unrecorded immune exposures were likely present. Of the approximately 700 cohort members, some 270 had positive CMV serostatus and roughly 330 had negative CMV serostatus, and CMV serostatus was not recorded for the donor. A peripheral blood sample was collected from each donor, and TCR beta sequencing was performed on peripheral blood mononuclear cells. Genomic DNA was extracted from the blood cell samples with the Qiagen DNeasy Blood Extraction Kit. The sequencing input was PBMCs. This receptor was obtained from a human donor in good health. The receptor chain draws on TRBV5-1 and TRBJ2-1; 9 bases in between match TRBD2. The DNA sequence is as follows: TGCGCCAGCAGCTCTAGCGGGGACAACTCCTACAATGAGCAGTTCTTC. Protein translation: CASSSSGDNSYNEQFF. The variable domain in full, with residues beyond the CDR3 obtained from the reference TRBV5-1 and TRBJ2-1 genes, is KAGVTQTPRYLIKTRGQQVTLSCSPISGHRSVSWYQQTPGQGLQFLFEYFSETQRNKGNFPGRFSGRQFSNSRSEMNVSTLELGDSALYLCASSSSGDNSYNEQFFGPGTRLTVL.